The 28 T cell receptor beta chains given below trace back to one sample, sequenced in a study of blood T cell repertoires in COVID-19. Using immunoSEQ multiplex PCR, the repertoire was profiled, and TCRdb retains in-frame clones only, with some absent. The sample contains approximately 260,000 clones, approximately 90% of which appear only once. The sequencing input was PBMCs or T cells enriched from blood (not recorded which). The source of these receptors is a woman aged 35 to 49 with acute COVID-19.

This clone has a handful of counts. The chain combines TRBV29-1 with TRBJ2-5, with D maybe TRBD1 (6 bases). The ends were cut back, 8 bases at V and 4 bases at J, with 8 bases in the middle. Looked up from germline, CDR1 is SQVTM and CDR2 is ANQGSEA. There are 10 residues in the CDR3. The CDR3 loop is CSMGAETQYF. In DNA form, the CDR3 reads TGCAGCATGGGGGCAGAGACCCAGTACTTC.

V is TRBV2 and J is TRBJ2-1; 8 bases map to TRBD2. The trim removed 8 bases at V and 12 bases at J, leaving 6 bases unmatched. Germline V lookup: CDR1 SNHLY, CDR2 FYNNEI. The CDR3 runs to 11 residues. CDR3 amino acids: CASSGRALQFF. The CDR3 DNA reads as TGTGCCAGCTCCGGGAGGGCCCTGCAGTTCTTC.

CDR3 loop: CASSSGHDLGFTLHF. In DNA form, the CDR3 reads TGTGCCAGCAGTTCTGGGCACGACCTCGGATTCACCCTCCACTTT. The rearrangement joins TRBV28 to TRBJ1-6; D call uncertain. Germline CDR1 and CDR2: MDHEN and SYDVKM. V dropped 4 bases and J dropped 14 bases, with 21 bases sitting between them. The CDR3 consists of 15 residues.

J is TRBJ1-1 and V is TRBV19, with TRBD1 identical over 8 bases. This CDR3 contains 15 residues. With 3 bases clipped from V and 4 bases from J, the junction kept 7 bases outside the gene matches. CDR1 is LNHDA and CDR2 is SQIVND in the germline V gene (reference sequence). As DNA, the CDR3 is TGTGCCAGTAGTATCCAGGGGGCTGCGGGCACTGAAGCTTTCTTT. Its protein is CASSIQGAAGTEAFF.

The chain recombines TRBV28 with TRBJ2-3, with 9 bases lining up with TRBD1. With V trimmed by 7 bases and J by 4 bases, 12 bases remained unmatched. The CDR3 is 16 residues long. The germline V gene encodes CDR1 MDHEN and CDR2 SYDVKM. Here the CDR3 DNA reads TGTGCCAGCACCAAGGGACAGGGTTGGGTCGCAGATACGCAGTATTTT. Amino acid sequence: CASTKGQGWVADTQYF.

Turning to this clone: A read error may account for a junction end that differs from germline. The rearrangement uses TRBV7-7 and TRBJ2-1; 14 bases are a match to TRBD2. Germline V CDR1 and CDR2: SSHAT, FNYEAQ (reference sequence). CDR3 length equals 15 residues. CDR3 amino acids: CASSAGTSGRGEQFF. Written as DNA, the CDR3 is TGTGCTAGCAGTGCCGGGACTAGCGGGAGAGGGGAGCAGTTCTTC.

The chain links TRBV18 to TRBJ2-1; no clear D gene. The CDR3 is made up of 11 amino acids. V lost 1 base, J lost 8 bases, and 3 bases lay in between. Germline CDR1 reads KGHSH; CDR2 reads LQKENI. The CDR3 DNA reads TGTGCCAGCTCACCACGCGATGAGCAGTTCTTC. This encodes CASSPRDEQFF. Combining the CDR3 with reference TRBV18 and TRBJ2-1 gives the whole variable domain NAGVMQNPRHLVRRRGQEARLRCSPMKGHSHVYWYRQLPEEGLKFMVYLQKENIIDESGMPKERFSAEFPKEGPSILRIQQVVRGDSAAYFCASSPRDEQFFGPGTRLTVL.

This sequence joins TRBV2 and TRBJ1-2; possibly TRBD1 for D (6 bases). Germline-derived CDR1 and CDR2 are SNHLY and FYNNEI. The CDR3 contains 14 residues. Trimming shortened V by 1 base and J by 4 bases, and 10 bases separated the two germline ends. The CDR3 DNA reads as TGTGCCAGCAGTGAAGGGACAGTATTCTATGGCTACACCTTC. Translated: CASSEGTVFYGYTF.

This sequence joins TRBV9 and TRBJ2-2; tentatively, D is TRBD1 (5 bases). The CDR3 consists of 15 residues. Germline V gene lookup returns CDR1 SGDLS and CDR2 YYNGEE. V lost 0 bases to trimming and J lost 5 bases, with 11 bases between them. The CDR3 protein is CASSVAGHITGELFF. CDR3 DNA sequence: TGTGCCAGCAGCGTAGCCGGACACATAACCGGGGAGCTGTTTTTT.

V is TRBV28 and J is TRBJ2-7, with 7 nucleotides matching TRBD2. The CDR3 covers 15 residues. The V gene end was trimmed by 4 bases and the J gene end by 0 bases; junction bases not matched to a gene: 6. The germline CDR1 and CDR2 sequences are MDHEN and SYDVKM. Written as DNA, the CDR3 is TGTGCCAGCAGTTCCTTAGCGGGCAACTCCTACGAGCAGTACTTC. Translating gives CASSSLAGNSYEQYF.

V is TRBV18 and J is TRBJ1-3; no reliable D call. The CDR3 runs to 16 residues. V was clipped by 3 bases and J by 1 base, with 13 bases between them. Germline V lookup: CDR1 KGHSH, CDR2 LQKENI. The CDR3 loop is CASSPAPYRSGNTIYF. The CDR3 DNA sequence: TGTGCCAGCTCACCGGCCCCATACAGATCTGGAAACACCATATATTTT.

The chain has TRBV7-8 and TRBJ1-5, with TRBD1 identical over 7 bases. Unmatched junction bases numbered 12, after V lost 0 bases and J lost 1 base. Germline V gives CDR1 SGHVS, CDR2 FQNEAQ. The CDR3 is 19 amino acids. The CDR3 loop is CASSLAADHRGVSNQPQHF. For the CDR3, the DNA is TGTGCCAGCAGCTTAGCAGCCGACCACAGGGGAGTAAGCAATCAGCCCCAGCATTTT.

V is TRBV9 and J is TRBJ1-1, with 9 bases identical to TRBD1. With V trimmed by 3 bases and J by 4 bases, 7 bases remained unmatched. This CDR3 contains 15 residues. Germline lookup yields CDR1 SGDLS and CDR2 YYNGEE. The CDR3 DNA reads TGTGCCAGCAGCGGATACAGGGGGCCGAGCACTGAAGCTTTCTTT. Translated, it gives CASSGYRGPSTEAFF.

The V call is TRBV5-6, the J call TRBJ2-1; 11 positions match TRBD2. V lost 0 bases and J lost 5; bases outside the gene matches: 4. The length of the CDR3 is 16 residues. Germline V gene lookup returns CDR1 SGHDT and CDR2 YYEEEE. As DNA, the CDR3 is TGTGCCAGCAGCTTGGTAGGGACTAGCGGCAACAATGAGCAGTTCTTC. This codes for CASSLVGTSGNNEQFF. The full variable domain, completed using reference TRBV5-6 and TRBJ2-1, is DAGVTQSPTHLIKTRGQQVTLRCSPKSGHDTVSWYQQALGQGPQFIFQYYEEEERQRGNFPDRFSGHQFPNYSSELNVNALLLGDSALYLCASSLVGTSGNNEQFFGPGTRLTVL.

The chain has TRBV24-1 and TRBJ1-2; D remains unclear. This CDR3 has 12 amino acids. The germline V gene has CDR1 KGHDR and CDR2 SFDVKD. V shed 5 bases and J shed 3 bases, with 6 bases lying between them. The CDR3 DNA reads TGTGCCACCAGTGTAACAGACTATGGCTACACCTTC. This encodes CATSVTDYGYTF.

This rearrangement joins TRBV7-2 to TRBJ1-2; TRBD1 matches at 8 bases. Germline values: CDR1 SGHTA, CDR2 FQGNSA. The trim removed 1 base at V and 10 bases at J, leaving 8 bases unmatched. This CDR3 is 14 amino acids long. The CDR3 loop is CASSLGDRRRAYTF. The DNA for the CDR3 is TGTGCCAGCAGCTTAGGGGACAGGAGGCGGGCCTACACCTTC.

This clone was observed a few times. The genes are TRBV27 and TRBJ2-1; the match to TRBD1 covers 7 bases. This CDR3 spans 13 amino acids. Germline trimming cut 3 bases from V and 6 bases from J; bases unmatched to any gene: 2. Germline CDR1 is MNHEY and CDR2 is SMNVEV (reference sequence). DNA of the CDR3: TGTGCCAGCAGTTTGTCAGGGGGCAATGAGCAGTTCTTC. Translated, it gives CASSLSGGNEQFF.

In this sample, this clone turned up many times. The rearrangement uses TRBV3-1 (or the pseudogene TRBV3-2) and TRBJ1-6; TRBD1 aligns across 7 bases. The CDR3 is 15 amino acids. Germline CDR1 is LGHDT and CDR2 is YNNKEL (reference sequence). V dropped 4 bases and J dropped 7; count of bases not matched to a gene: 7. CDR3 bases: TGTGCCAGCAGCCTCCGGACAGGTGTGAATTCACCCCTCCACTTT. Its protein product is CASSLRTGVNSPLHF.

The chain carries TRBV19 and TRBJ2-1, with TRBD2 identical over 10 bases. This CDR3 comprises 15 residues. Germline lookup yields CDR1 LNHDA and CDR2 SQIVND (reference sequence). Unmatched junction bases numbered 5, after V lost 5 bases and J lost 4 bases. CDR3 amino acids: CASSHLAGDYNEQFF. For the CDR3, the DNA is TGTGCCAGTAGTCACCTAGCGGGAGATTACAATGAGCAGTTCTTC.

The chain has TRBV6-5 and TRBJ1-6, with TRBD1 matching over 8 bases. The CDR3 runs 14 residues. Germline V gene sequence: CDR1 MNHEY, CDR2 SVGAGI. Trimming at V came to 6 bases and at J to 8 bases, leaving 6 bases not matched to a gene. The CDR3 nucleotides are TGTGCCAGCAGAACAGGGGGACCCTATTCACCCCTCCACTTT. It codes for CASRTGGPYSPLHF.

This chain uses TRBV11-3 with TRBJ2-3, with 8 nucleotides matching TRBD2. CDR1 is SGHNT and CDR2 is YENEEA in the germline V gene. With V trimmed by 5 bases and J by 5 bases, 3 bases remained unmatched. This CDR3 is built from 13 residues. The chain's CDR3 is CASSPSGRDTQYF. Here the CDR3 DNA reads TGTGCCAGCAGCCCGAGCGGGAGAGATACGCAGTATTTT. The full variable domain, completed using reference TRBV11-3 and TRBJ2-3, is EAGVVQSPRYKIIEKKQPVAFWCNPISGHNTLYWYLQNLGQGPELLIRYENEEAVDDSQLPKDRFSAERLKGVDSTLKIQPAELGDSAVYLCASSPSGRDTQYFGPGTRLTVL.

The chain couples TRBV5-1 to TRBJ2-1; D might be TRBD1 (5 bases). CDR1 is SGHRS, CDR2 YFSETQ, per germline. This CDR3 region has 14 residues. V was cut by 0 bases and J by 5 bases, with 9 bases left in between. CDR3 sequence: CASSLEGENNEQFF. CDR3 coding DNA: TGCGCCAGCAGCTTGGAAGGGGAAAACAATGAGCAGTTCTTC. The variable domain in full, with the rest retrieved from reference TRBV5-1 and TRBJ2-1, is KAGVTQTPRYLIKTRGQQVTLSCSPISGHRSVSWYQQTPGQGLQFLFEYFSETQRNKGNFPGRFSGRQFSNSRSEMNVSTLELGDSALYLCASSLEGENNEQFFGPGTRLTVL.

This rearrangement joins TRBV11-3 to TRBJ1-4; D unclear. The CDR3 covers 13 residues. Germline V gives CDR1 SGHNT, CDR2 YENEEA. Trimming shortened V by 4 bases and J by 12 bases, and 15 bases separated the two germline ends. The CDR3 DNA is TGTGCCAGCAGCTCTCTGGCCCGAGAGGAACTGTTTTTT. Amino acid sequence: CASSSLAREELFF.

The chain employs TRBV19 and TRBJ2-3, with 9 bases aligning to TRBD2. Germline CDR1 and CDR2: LNHDA and SQIVND (reference sequence). With 2 bases clipped from V and 7 bases from J, the junction kept 16 bases outside the gene matches. The CDR3 is made up of 18 amino acids. The CDR3 DNA is TGTGCCAGTAGTATAATCCCGCCTGGGGTAGCGGGAGAATATACGCAGTATTTT. Translating gives CASSIIPPGVAGEYTQYF.

This clone was counted between two and nine times. The chain is built from TRBV7-3 and TRBJ2-1, with 11 nucleotides matching TRBD2. The length of the CDR3 is 15 residues. The junction had 8 bases not matched to a gene; V was cut back by 5 bases and J by 8 bases. CDR1 and CDR2 from the germline V gene are SGHTA and FQGTGA. CDR3 protein: CASSPLAGGSDEQFF. The CDR3 DNA reads TGTGCCAGCAGCCCTCTAGCGGGAGGAAGTGATGAGCAGTTCTTC.

This chain joins TRBV7-8 and TRBJ2-1, with D possibly matching TRBD1 (5 bases). CDR3 length: 16 amino acids. Germline CDR1 reads SGHVS; CDR2 reads FQNEAQ. The V gene lost 5 bases and the J gene lost 8 bases, with 22 bases spanning the gap. In nucleotides, the CDR3 is TGTGCCAGCAGCGGAACCCTCAGGGTTGTTTCGGATGAGCAGTTCTTC. It is translated as CASSGTLRVVSDEQFF.

CDR3 nucleotides: TGCGCCAGCAGTCTCGACCCCTGGGACATCAACTCCTACAATGAGCAGTTCTTC. As protein: CASSLDPWDINSYNEQFF. The rearrangement links TRBV23-1 to TRBJ2-1; D possibly corresponds to TRBD1 (6 bases). TRBV23-1 is recorded as an ORF, its role being uncertain. V was trimmed by 4 bases and J by 0 bases, leaving 19 bases between them. The CDR3 sequence is 18 residues long.

The gene calls are TRBV29-1 and TRBJ1-4; maybe TRBD1 (6 bases). Germline CDR1 reads SQVTM; CDR2 reads ANQGSEA. The CDR3 runs to 13 residues. The V end lost 7 bases, the J end lost 5 bases, and 14 bases lay between the germline ends. This CDR3 is CSAGRTANEKLFF. The CDR3 bases are TGCAGCGCCGGGCGGACAGCAAATGAAAAACTGTTTTTT.